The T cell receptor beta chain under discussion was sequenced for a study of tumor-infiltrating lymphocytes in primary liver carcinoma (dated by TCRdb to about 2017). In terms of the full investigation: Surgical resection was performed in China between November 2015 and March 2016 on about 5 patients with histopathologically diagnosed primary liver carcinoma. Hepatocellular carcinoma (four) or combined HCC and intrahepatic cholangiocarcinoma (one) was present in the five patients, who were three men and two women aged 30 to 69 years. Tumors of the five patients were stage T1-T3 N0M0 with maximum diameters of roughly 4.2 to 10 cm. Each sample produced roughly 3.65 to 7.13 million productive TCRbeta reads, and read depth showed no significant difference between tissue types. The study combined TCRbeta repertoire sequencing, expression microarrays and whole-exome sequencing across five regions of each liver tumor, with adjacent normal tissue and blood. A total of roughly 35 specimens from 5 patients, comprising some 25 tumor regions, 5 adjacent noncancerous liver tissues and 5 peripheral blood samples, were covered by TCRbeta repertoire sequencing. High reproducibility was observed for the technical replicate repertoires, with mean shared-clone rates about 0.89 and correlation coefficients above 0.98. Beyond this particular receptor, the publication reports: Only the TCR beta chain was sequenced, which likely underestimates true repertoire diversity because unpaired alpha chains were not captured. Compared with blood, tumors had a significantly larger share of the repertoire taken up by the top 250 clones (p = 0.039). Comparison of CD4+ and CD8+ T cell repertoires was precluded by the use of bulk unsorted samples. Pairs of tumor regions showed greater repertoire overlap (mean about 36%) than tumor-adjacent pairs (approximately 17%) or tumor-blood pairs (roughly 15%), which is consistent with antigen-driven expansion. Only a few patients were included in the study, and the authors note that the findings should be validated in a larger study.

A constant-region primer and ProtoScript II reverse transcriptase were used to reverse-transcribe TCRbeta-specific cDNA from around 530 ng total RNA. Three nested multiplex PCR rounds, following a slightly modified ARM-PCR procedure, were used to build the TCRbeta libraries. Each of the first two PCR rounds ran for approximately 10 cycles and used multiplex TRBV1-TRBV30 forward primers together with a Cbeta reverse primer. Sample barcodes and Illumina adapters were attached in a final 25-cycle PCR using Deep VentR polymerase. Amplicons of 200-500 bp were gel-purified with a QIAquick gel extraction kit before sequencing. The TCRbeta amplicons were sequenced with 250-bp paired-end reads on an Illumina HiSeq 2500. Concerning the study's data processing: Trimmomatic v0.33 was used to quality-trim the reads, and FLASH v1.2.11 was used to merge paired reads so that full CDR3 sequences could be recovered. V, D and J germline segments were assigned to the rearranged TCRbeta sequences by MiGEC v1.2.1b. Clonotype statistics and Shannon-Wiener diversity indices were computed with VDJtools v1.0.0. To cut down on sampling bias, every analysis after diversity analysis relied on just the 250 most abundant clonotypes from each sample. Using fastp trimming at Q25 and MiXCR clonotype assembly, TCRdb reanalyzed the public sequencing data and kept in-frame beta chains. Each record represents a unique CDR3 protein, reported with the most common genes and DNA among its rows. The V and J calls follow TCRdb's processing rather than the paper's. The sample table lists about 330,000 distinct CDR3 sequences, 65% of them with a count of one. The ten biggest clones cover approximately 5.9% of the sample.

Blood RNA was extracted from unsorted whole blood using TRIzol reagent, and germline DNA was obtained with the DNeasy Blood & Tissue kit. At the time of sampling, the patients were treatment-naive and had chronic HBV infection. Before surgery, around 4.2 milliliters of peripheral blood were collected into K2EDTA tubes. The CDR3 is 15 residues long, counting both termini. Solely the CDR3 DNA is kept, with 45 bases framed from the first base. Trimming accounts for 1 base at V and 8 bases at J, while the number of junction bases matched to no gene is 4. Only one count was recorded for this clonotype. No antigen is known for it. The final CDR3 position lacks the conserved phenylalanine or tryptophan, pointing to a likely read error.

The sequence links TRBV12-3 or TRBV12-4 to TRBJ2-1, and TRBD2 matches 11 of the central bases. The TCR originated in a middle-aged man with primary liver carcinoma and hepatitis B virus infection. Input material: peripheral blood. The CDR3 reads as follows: CASSLDSGRVYEQFL. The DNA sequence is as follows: TGTGCCAGCAGTTTAGATAGCGGGAGGGTCTATGAGCAGTTCTTG.